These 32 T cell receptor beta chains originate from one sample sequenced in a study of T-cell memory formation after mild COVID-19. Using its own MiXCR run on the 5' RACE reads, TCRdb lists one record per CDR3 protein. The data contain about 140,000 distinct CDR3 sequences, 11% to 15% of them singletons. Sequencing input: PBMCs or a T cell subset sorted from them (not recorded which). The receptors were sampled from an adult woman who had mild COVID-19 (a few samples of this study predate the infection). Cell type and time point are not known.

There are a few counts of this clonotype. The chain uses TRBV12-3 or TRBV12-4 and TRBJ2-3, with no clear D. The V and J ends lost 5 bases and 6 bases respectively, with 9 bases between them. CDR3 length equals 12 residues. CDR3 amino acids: CASSPMTDTQYF. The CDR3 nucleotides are TGTGCCAGCAGTCCTATGACGGATACGCAGTATTTT.

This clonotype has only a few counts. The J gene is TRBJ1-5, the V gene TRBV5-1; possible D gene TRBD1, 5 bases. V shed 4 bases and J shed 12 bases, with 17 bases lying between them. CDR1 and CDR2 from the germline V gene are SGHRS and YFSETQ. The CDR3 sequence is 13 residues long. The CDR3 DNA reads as TGCGCCAGCAGCCCCCTCCCCAGGGAGGTCCAGCATTTT. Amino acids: CASSPLPREVQHF.

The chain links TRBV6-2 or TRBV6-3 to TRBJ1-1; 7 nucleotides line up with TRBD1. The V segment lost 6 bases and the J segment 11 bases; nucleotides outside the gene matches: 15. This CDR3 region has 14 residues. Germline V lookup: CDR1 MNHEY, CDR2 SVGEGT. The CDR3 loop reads CASSSPQGRIGAFF. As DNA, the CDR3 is TGTGCCAGCAGCTCCCCACAGGGGCGGATTGGGGCTTTCTTT.

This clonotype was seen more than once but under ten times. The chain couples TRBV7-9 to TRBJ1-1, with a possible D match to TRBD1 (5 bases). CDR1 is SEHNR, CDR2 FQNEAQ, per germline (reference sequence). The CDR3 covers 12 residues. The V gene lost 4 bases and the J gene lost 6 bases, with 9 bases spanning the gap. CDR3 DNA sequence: TGTGCCAGCAGCTCCCCAGGGTCTGAAGCTTTCTTT. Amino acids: CASSSPGSEAFF. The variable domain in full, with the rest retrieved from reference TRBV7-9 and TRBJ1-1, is DTGVSQNPRHKITKRGQNVTFRCDPISEHNRLYWYRQTLGQGPEFLTYFQNEAQLEKSRLLSDRFSAERPKGSFSTLEIQRTEQGDSAMYLCASSSPGSEAFFGQGTRLTVV.

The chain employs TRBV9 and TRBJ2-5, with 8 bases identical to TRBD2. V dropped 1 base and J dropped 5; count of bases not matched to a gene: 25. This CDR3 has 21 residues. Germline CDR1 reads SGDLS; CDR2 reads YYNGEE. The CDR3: CASSVSTSGGEGRRREETQYF. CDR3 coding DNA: TGTGCCAGCAGCGTAAGTACTAGCGGTGGTGAAGGACGTCGTCGAGAGGAGACCCAGTACTTC. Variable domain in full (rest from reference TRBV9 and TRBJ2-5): DSGVTQTPKHLITATGQRVTLRCSPRSGDLSVYWYQQSLDQGLQFLIQYYNGEERAKGNILERFSAQQFPDLHSELNLSSLELGDSALYFCASSVSTSGGEGRRREETQYFGPGTRLLVL.

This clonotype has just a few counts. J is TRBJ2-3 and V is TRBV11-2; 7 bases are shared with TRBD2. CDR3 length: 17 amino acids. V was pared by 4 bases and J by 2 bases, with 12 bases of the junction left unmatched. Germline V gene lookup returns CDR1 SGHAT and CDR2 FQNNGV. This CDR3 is CASSSYPAGVTTDTQYF. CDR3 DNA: TGTGCCAGCAGCTCCTACCCCGCGGGGGTCACCACAGATACGCAGTATTTT.

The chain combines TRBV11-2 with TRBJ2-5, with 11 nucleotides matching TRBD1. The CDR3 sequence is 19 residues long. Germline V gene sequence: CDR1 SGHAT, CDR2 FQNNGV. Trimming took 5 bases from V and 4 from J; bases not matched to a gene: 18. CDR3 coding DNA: TGTGCCAGCAGCCTAAATTCCGCTGGACAGGGGGCGCTGGGAGAGACCCAGTACTTC. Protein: CASSLNSAGQGALGETQYF.

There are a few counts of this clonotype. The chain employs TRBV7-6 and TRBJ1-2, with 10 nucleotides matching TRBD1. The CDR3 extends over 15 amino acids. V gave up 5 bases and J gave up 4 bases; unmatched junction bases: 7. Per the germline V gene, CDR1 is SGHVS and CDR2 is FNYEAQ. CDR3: CASSPGTGEGYGYTF. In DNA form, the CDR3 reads TGTGCCAGCAGCCCCGGGACAGGGGAGGGCTATGGCTACACCTTC.

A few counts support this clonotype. The CDR3 loop is CAWRDYLAGDGYEQYF. The CDR3 DNA reads as TGTGCCTGGAGAGACTACCTCGCAGGGGATGGGTACGAGCAGTACTTC. The chain recombines TRBV30 with TRBJ2-7; weak D call: TRBD1 (6 bases). V dropped 3 bases and J dropped 4 bases, with 22 bases sitting between them. CDR1 GTSNPN and CDR2 SVGIG come from the germline V gene (reference sequence). This CDR3 has 16 residues.

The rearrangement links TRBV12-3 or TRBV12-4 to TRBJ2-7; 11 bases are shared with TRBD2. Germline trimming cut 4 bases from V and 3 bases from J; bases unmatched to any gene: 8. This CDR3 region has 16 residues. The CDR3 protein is CASSSTLAGGLYEQYF. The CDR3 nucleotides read TGTGCCAGCAGTTCCACGCTAGCGGGAGGACTCTACGAGCAGTACTTC.

CDR3 in amino acids: CASSAFLSGGAQGNEQFF. CDR3 coding DNA: TGTGCCAGCTCTGCCTTTCTTAGCGGGGGGGCCCAGGGCAATGAGCAGTTCTTC. The chain joins TRBV27 to TRBJ2-1; 11 bases are shared with TRBD2. Germline V lookup: CDR1 MNHEY, CDR2 SMNVEV (reference sequence). The CDR3 loop spans 18 amino acids. V trimming: 8 bases; J trimming: 6 bases; junction bases outside the gene matches: 18.

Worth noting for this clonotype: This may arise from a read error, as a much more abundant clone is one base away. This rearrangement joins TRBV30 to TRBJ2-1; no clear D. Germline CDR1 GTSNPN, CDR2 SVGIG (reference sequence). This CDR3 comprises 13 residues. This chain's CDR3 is CAWSDGRKSEKFF. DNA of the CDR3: TGTGCCTGGAGTGACGGGCGTAAGAGTGAGAAGTTCTTC. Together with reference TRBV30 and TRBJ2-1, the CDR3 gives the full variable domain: SQTIHQWPATLVQPVGSPLSLECTVEGTSNPNLYWYRQAAGRGLQLLFYSVGIGQISSEVPQNLSASRPQDRQFILSSKKLLLSDSGFYLCAWSDGRKSEKFFGPGTRLTVL.

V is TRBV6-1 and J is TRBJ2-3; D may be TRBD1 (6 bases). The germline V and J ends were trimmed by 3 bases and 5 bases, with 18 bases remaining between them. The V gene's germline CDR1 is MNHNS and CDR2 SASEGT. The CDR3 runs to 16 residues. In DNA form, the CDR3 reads TGTGCCAGCAGTGAGTACGACAGGTCTTGGGGAGATACGCAGTATTTT. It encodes CASSEYDRSWGDTQYF.

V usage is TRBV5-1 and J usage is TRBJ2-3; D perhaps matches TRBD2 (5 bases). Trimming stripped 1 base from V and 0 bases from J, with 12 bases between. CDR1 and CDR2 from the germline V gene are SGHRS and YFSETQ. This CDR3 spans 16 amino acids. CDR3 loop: CASSLSASRSTDTQYF. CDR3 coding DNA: TGCGCCAGCAGCTTGTCGGCTAGCAGGAGCACAGATACGCAGTATTTT.

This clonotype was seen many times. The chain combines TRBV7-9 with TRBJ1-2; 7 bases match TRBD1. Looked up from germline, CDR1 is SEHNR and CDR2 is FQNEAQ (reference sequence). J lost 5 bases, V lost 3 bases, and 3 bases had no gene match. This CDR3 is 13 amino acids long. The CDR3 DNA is TGTGCCAGCAGCTTCGGGACAGCTTATGGCTACACCTTC. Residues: CASSFGTAYGYTF.

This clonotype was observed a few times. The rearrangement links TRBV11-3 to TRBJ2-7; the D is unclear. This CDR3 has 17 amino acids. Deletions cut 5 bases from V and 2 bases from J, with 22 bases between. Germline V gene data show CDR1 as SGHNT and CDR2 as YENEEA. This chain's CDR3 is CASSTPLHGLPTYEQYF. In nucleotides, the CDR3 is TGTGCCAGCAGCACACCCCTACATGGCCTCCCTACCTACGAGCAGTACTTC.

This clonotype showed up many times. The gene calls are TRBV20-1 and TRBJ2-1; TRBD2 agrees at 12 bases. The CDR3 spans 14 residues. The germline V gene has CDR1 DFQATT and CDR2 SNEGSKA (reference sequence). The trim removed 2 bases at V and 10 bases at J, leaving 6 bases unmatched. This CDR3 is CSARSSGRVTEQFF. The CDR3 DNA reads TGCAGTGCTAGATCTAGCGGGAGGGTTACGGAGCAGTTCTTC.

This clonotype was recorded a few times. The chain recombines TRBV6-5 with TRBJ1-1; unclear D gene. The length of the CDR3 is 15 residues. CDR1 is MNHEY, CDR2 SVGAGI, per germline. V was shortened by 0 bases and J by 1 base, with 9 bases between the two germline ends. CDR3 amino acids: CASSYSYGSNTEAFF. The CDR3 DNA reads TGTGCCAGCAGTTACTCGTACGGATCGAACACTGAAGCTTTCTTT.

The CDR3 nucleotides are TGTGCCAGCACCCCGGGACTAGCCACAGATACGCAGTATTTT. Residues: CASTPGLATDTQYF. V gene TRBV6-2 or TRBV6-3 combines with J gene TRBJ2-3, with 9 bases matching TRBD2. This CDR3 is 14 amino acids long. The V and J ends lost 7 bases and 2 bases, in that order; junction bases with no gene match: 4. The germline CDR1 and CDR2 sequences are MNHEY and SVGEGT.

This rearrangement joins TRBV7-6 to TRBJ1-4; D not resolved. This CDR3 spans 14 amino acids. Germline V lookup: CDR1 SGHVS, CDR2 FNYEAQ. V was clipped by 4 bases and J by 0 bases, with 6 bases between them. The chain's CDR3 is CASSSRATNEKLFF. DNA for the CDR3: TGTGCCAGCAGCTCCAGAGCAACTAATGAAAAACTGTTTTTT.

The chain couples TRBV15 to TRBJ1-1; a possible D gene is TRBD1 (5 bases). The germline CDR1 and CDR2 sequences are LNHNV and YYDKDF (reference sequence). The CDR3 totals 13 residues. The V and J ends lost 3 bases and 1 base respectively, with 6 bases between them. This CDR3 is CATSSQGNTEAFF. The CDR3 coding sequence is TGTGCCACCAGCAGCCAGGGGAACACTGAAGCTTTCTTT.

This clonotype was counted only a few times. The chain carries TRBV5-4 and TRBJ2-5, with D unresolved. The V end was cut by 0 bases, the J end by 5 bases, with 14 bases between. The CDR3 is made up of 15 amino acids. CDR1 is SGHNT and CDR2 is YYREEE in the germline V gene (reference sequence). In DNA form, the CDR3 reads TGTGCCAGCAGCTTGGTCCCGACACCCCCGGAGACCCAGTACTTC. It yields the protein CASSLVPTPPETQYF.

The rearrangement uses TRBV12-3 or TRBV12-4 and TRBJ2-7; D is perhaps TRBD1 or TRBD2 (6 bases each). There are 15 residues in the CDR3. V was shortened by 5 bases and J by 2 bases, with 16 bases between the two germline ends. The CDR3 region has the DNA TGTGCCAGCAGTCCGGAGGGGGGCCCGGCCTACGAGCAGTACTTC. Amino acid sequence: CASSPEGGPAYEQYF.

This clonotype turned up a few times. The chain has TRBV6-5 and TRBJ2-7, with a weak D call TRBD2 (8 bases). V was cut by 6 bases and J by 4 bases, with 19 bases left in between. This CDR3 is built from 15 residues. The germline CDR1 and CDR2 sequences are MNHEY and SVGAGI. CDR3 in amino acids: CASRQGPGGQYEQYF. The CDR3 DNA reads TGTGCCAGCAGACAGGGGCCGGGAGGGCAATACGAGCAGTACTTC.

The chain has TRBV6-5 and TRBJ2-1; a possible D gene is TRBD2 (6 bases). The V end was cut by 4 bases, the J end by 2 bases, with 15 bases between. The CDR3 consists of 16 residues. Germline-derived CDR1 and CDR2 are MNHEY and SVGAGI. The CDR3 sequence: CASSSRWEDTYNEQFF. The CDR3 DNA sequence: TGTGCCAGCAGTTCTAGATGGGAGGATACCTACAATGAGCAGTTCTTC.

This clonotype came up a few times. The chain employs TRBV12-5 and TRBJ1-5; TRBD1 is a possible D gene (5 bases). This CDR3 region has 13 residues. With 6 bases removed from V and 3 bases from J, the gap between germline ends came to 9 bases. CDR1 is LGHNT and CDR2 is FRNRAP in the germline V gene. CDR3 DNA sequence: TGTGCTAGTGGAAGACAGACCAATCAGCCCCAGCATTTT. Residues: CASGRQTNQPQHF.

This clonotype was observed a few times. The CDR3 nucleotides are TGTGCCAGCAGCTTACTCCGGGCCTGGAACAATGAGCAGTTCTTC. This codes for CASSLLRAWNNEQFF. The chain combines TRBV13 with TRBJ2-1; the D is unclear. In germline, CDR1 is PRHDT, CDR2 FYEKMQ (reference sequence). Trimming shortened V by 2 bases and J by 5 bases, and 13 bases separated the two germline ends. The CDR3 contains 15 residues.

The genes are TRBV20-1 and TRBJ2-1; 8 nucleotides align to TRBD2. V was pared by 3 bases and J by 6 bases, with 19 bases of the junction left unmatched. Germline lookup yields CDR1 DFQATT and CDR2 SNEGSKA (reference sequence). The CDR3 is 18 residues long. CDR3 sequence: CSARPATEPLTSVNEQFF. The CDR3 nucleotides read TGCAGTGCTAGGCCCGCGACTGAGCCTCTGACTAGCGTCAATGAGCAGTTCTTC.

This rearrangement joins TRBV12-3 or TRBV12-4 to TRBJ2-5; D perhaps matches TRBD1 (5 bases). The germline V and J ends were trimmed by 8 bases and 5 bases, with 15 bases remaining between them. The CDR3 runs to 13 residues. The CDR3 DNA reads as TGTGCCAGCGGATCGACAGACGAGGAGACCCAGTACTTC. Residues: CASGSTDEETQYF.

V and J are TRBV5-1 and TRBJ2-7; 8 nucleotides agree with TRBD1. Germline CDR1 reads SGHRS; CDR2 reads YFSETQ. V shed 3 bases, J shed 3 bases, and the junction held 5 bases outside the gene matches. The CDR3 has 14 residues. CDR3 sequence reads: CASSYTTGGYEQYF. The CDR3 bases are TGCGCCAGCAGCTATACAACAGGGGGCTACGAGCAGTACTTC.

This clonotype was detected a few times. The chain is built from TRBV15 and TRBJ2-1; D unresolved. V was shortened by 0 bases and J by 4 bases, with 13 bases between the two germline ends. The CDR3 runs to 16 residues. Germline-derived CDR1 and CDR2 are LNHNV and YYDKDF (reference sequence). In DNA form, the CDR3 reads TGTGCCACCAGCAGAGATCTGGTTGATGGGTACAATGAGCAGTTCTTC. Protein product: CATSRDLVDGYNEQFF.

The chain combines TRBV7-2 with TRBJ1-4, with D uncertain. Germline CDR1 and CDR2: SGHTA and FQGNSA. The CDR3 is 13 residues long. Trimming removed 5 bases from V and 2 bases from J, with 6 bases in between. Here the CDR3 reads CASSRRTNEKLFF. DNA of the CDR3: TGTGCCAGCAGCCGGCGGACTAATGAAAAACTGTTTTTT.